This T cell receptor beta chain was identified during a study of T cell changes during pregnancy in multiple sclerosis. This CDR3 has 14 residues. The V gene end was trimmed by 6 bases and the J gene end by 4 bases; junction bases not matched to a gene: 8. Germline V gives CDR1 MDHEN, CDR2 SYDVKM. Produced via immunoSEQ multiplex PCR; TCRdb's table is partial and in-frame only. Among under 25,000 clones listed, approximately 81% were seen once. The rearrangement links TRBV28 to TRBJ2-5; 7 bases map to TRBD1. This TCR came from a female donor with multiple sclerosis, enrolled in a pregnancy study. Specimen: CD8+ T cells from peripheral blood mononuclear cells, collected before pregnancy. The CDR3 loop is CASRASEGAETQYF. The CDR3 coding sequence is TGTGCCAGCAGAGCCTCCGAGGGGGCAGAGACCCAGTACTTC.